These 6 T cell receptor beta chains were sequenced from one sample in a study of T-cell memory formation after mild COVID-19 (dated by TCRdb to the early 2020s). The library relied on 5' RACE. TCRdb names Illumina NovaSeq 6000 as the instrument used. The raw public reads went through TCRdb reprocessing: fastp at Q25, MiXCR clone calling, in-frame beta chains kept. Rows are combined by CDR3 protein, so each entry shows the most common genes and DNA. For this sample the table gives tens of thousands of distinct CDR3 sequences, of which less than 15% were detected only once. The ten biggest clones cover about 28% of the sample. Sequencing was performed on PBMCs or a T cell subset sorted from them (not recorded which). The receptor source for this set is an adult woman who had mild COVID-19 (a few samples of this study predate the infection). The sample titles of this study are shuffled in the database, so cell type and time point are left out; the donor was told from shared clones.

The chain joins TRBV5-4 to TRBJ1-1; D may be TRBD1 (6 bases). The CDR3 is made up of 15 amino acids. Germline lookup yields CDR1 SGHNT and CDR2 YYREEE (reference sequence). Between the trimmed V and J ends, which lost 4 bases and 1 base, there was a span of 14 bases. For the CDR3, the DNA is TGTGCCAGCAGCCATTTATGGGGGCAGAACACTGAAGCTTTCTTT. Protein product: CASSHLWGQNTEAFF.

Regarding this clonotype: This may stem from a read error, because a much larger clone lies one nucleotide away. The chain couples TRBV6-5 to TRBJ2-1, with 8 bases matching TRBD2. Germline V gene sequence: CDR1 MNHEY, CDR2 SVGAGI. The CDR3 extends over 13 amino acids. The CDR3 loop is CASSVLADNEEFF. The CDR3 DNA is TGTGCCAGCAGTGTACTAGCGGACAATGAGGAGTTCTTC.

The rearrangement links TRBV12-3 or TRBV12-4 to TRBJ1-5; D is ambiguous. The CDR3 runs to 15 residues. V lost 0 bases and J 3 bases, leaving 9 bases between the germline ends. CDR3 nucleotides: TGTGCCAGCAGTTTAGCAGCCATTTCCAATCAGCCCCAGCATTTT. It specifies CASSLAAISNQPQHF.

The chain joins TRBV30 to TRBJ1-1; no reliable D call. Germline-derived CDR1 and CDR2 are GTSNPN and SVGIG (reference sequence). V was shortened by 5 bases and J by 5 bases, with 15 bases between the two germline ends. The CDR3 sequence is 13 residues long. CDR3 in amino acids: CAWGSGRRTEAFF. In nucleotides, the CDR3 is TGTGCCTGGGGATCGGGGAGAAGGACTGAAGCTTTCTTT.

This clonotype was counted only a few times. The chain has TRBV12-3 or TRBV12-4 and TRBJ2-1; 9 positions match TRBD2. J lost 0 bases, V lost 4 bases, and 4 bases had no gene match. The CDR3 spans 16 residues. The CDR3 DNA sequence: TGTGCCAGCAGTTCAAGCGGGAGGCGCTCCTACAATGAGCAGTTCTTC. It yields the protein CASSSSGRRSYNEQFF.

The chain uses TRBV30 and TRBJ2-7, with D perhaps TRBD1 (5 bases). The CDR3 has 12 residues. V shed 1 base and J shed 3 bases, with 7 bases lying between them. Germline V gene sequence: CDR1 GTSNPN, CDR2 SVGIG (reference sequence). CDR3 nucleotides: TGTGCCTGGAGTGGGGGCCGCTACGAGCAGTACTTC. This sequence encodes CAWSGGRYEQYF.